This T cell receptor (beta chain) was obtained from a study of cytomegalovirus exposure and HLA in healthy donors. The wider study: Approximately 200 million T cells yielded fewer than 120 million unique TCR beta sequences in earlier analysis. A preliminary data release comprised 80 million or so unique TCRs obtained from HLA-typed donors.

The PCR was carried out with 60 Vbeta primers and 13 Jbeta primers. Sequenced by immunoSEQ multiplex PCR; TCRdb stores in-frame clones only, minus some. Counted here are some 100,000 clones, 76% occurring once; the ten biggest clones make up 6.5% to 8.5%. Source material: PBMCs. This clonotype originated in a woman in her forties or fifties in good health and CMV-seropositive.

The CDR3 region has the DNA TGTGCCAGCAGTTCCGGGACTAGTAACACCGGGGAGCTGTTTTTT. Its translation is CASSSGTSNTGELFF. V and J are TRBV6-1 and TRBJ2-2, with 8 bases aligning to TRBD2. The CDR3 runs 15 residues. V shed 5 bases, J shed 2 bases, and the junction held 4 bases outside the gene matches. Germline assignment: CDR1 MNHNS and CDR2 SASEGT.